This passage covers 6 T cell receptor beta chains from one sample sequenced in a study of blood T cell repertoires in COVID-19. Profiled with immunoSEQ multiplex PCR; TCRdb holds only in-frame clones, not every one. The sample shows around 250,000 clones, 85% to 90% of them seen only once. Sequencing used PBMCs or T cells enriched from blood (not recorded which). These receptor sequences come from a man between 18 and 29 years old who had recovered from COVID-19.

This clone was seen only once. V gene TRBV5-1 combines with J gene TRBJ2-3, with 8 bases fitting TRBD2. Trimming took 4 bases from V and 4 from J; bases not matched to a gene: 11. Per the germline V gene, CDR1 is SGHRS and CDR2 is YFSETQ. CDR3 length: 16 residues. CDR3 region: CASSPLREGAADTQYF. CDR3 in DNA: TGCGCCAGCAGCCCCCTACGGGAGGGTGCAGCAGATACGCAGTATTTT.

The V call is TRBV5-4, the J call TRBJ2-7; 9 bases map to TRBD1. This CDR3 is 14 amino acids long. Trimming took 2 bases from V and 2 from J; bases not matched to a gene: 2. CDR1 is SGHNT, CDR2 YYREEE, per germline (reference sequence). In nucleotides, the CDR3 is TGTGCCAGCAGCTTTACAGGGGGCCCCTACGAGCAGTACTTC. Translating it yields CASSFTGGPYEQYF.

This chain connects TRBV7-9 to TRBJ2-2, with 10 bases aligning to TRBD2. V dropped 6 bases and J dropped 5; count of bases not matched to a gene: 9. Germline-derived CDR1 and CDR2 are SEHNR and FQNEAQ (reference sequence). The CDR3 contains 16 residues. The CDR3 reads CASSPLAGAGTGELFF. In DNA form, the CDR3 reads TGTGCCAGCAGTCCTCTAGCGGGGGCAGGGACCGGGGAGCTGTTTTTT.

This clone was counted a few times. The chain recombines TRBV11-2 with TRBJ1-2; weak D call: TRBD1 (6 bases). V was trimmed by 0 bases and J by 1 base, leaving 9 bases between them. Germline V lookup: CDR1 SGHAT, CDR2 FQNNGV. This CDR3 is built from 15 residues. The CDR3 protein is CASSLEPGDNYGYTF. As DNA, the CDR3 is TGTGCCAGCAGCTTAGAGCCAGGGGATAACTATGGCTACACCTTC.

This chain joins TRBV12-3 or TRBV12-4 and TRBJ2-7; 7 nucleotides align to TRBD1. This CDR3 has 13 residues. J was trimmed by 3 bases and V by 6 bases; bases with no gene match: 5. The CDR3 is CASSRGSLYEQYF. The CDR3 nucleotides are TGTGCCAGCAGCAGGGGGAGTCTCTACGAGCAGTACTTC.

This clone was seen a handful of times. This sequence joins TRBV27 and TRBJ1-1; D might be TRBD1 (6 bases). The CDR3 is made up of 16 amino acids. Germline V gene sequence: CDR1 MNHEY, CDR2 SMNVEV (reference sequence). The V and J ends lost 2 bases and 5 bases respectively, with 18 bases between them. CDR3: CASSLTGLSAGTEAFF. CDR3 in DNA: TGTGCCAGCAGTTTAACAGGGTTAAGCGCCGGGACTGAAGCTTTCTTT.